This T cell receptor beta chain was observed in a study of tumor-infiltrating lymphocytes in primary liver carcinoma. Whole-study context: Tumor staging was T1-T3 N0M0; sizes spanned roughly 4 to 11 cm across.

Scientists recovered RNA and DNA together from approximately 20-30 mg of unsorted bulk tissue. Sampling targeted five separate regions of each tumor, which included the tumor centre. Every one of the tumor samples had a viable tumor cell content above 80%. Germline V gene sequence: CDR1 SGHNT, CDR2 YYREEE (reference sequence). J lost 3 bases, V lost 4 bases, and 6 bases had no gene match. The CDR3 loop spans 14 amino acids. On this clonotype itself: Its antigen is unidentified.

Production of TCR beta cDNA used around 500 ng total RNA together with a constant-region primer. Sequencing libraries for TCR beta derived from three nested multiplex PCR rounds that used slightly modified ARM-PCR. The study ran its first two PCR rounds for approximately 11 cycles each, using TRBV1-TRBV30 forward primers and a C-beta reverse primer. TCRdb reprocessed the multiplex PCR reads with MiXCR, giving one entry per CDR3 protein. The sample holds about 48,000 distinct CDR3 sequences; around three quarters are singletons and the top ten take about a quarter. Overall study results and limits: A significantly higher top-250-clone fraction was found in tumors than in blood (p = 0.039).

This rearrangement joins TRBV5-4 to TRBJ2-7, with TRBD2 identical over 8 bases. The sequence derives from a man aged 40-55 years with primary liver carcinoma and hepatitis B virus infection. The sample was liver tumor tissue from sampling region 3. Subset of the sample: tumor region T3, left-lateral pole. CDR3 protein: CASSHLGLGYEQYF. The DNA of the CDR3 is TGTGCCAGCAGCCACTTGGGACTAGGCTACGAGCAGTACTTC.